Listed below are T cell receptor beta chains from one sample, sequenced in a study of T cell responses to AZD1222 COVID-19 vaccine. The assay was immunoSEQ multiplex PCR, and TCRdb's table has in-frame clones only and misses some. The data contain 89,000 or so clones, 70% to 90% of them singletons. The sequencing used peripheral blood, collected 28 days after the second AZD1222 dose. Receptors were obtained from an adult who received the AZD1222 COVID-19 vaccine. CDR3s include the opening cysteine and the closing phenylalanine or tryptophan. For some rows the clone size is stated as once, few or many, or as a class when expanded; others skip it.

CDR3aa | abundance | j_gene | v_gene
CASSSPDRALYEQYF | . | TRBJ2-7 | TRBV6-2/TRBV6-3
CASWDGQRHYGYTF | . | TRBJ1-2 | TRBV6-5
CAISGSGQGKAGANVLTF | . | TRBJ2-6 | TRBV10-3
CASSSGTGREQYF | once | TRBJ2-7 | TRBV7-6
CAWSAQGPNEQFF | . | TRBJ2-1 | TRBV30
CASSIDRGTYGYTF | . | TRBJ1-2 | TRBV19
CAWSLGGARGGEQYF | . | TRBJ2-7 | TRBV30
CASSLSKDRGDQPQHF | once | TRBJ1-5 | TRBV27
CASSFPGSRYNEQFF | many | TRBJ2-1 | TRBV5-4
CASSLQEGGNQPQHF | . | TRBJ1-5 | TRBV5-8
CASSVGLERDTQYF | . | TRBJ2-3 | TRBV7-2
CASSTPGTSETQYF | . | TRBJ2-5 | TRBV19
CASRGDIYEQYF | . | TRBJ2-7 | TRBV10-2
CASSRDTGFSQPQHF | . | TRBJ1-5 | TRBV19
CASSPLGAGGGEQYF | . | TRBJ2-7 | TRBV7-2
CASSQATGEAYEQYF | . | TRBJ2-7 | TRBV4-1
CASSPPIRTGRVIEQYF | . | TRBJ2-7 | TRBV18
CASSEWLNQPQHF | . | TRBJ1-5 | TRBV6-1